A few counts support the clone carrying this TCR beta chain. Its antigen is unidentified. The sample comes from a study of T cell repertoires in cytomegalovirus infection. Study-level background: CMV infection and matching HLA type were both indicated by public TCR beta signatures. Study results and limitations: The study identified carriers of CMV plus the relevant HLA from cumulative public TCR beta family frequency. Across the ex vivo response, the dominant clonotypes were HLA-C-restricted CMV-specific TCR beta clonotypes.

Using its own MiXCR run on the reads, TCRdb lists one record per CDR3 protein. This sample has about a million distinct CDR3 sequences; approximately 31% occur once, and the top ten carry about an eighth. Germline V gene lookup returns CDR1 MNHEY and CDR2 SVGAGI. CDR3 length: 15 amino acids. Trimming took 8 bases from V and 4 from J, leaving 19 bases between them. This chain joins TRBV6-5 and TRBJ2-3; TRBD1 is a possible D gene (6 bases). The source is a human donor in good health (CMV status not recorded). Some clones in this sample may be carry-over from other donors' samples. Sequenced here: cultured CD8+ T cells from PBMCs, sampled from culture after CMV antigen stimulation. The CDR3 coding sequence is TGTGCCAGCCTTTCCTTTCACAGGGCACCAGATACGCAGTATTTT. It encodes CASLSFHRAPDTQYF.